These 9 T cell receptor beta chains came from one sample sequenced in a study of breast tumors, draining lymph nodes, adjacent tissues (dated by TCRdb to 2016 to 2018). Libraries came from multiplex PCR. Sequencing was carried out with an Illumina HiSeq 2000. The public sequencing data were trimmed at Q25 with fastp and processed into clonotypes with MiXCR by TCRdb, which kept only in-frame beta chains. Rows with a matching CDR3 protein are joined into one entry that keeps the most common DNA and genes. The sample has about 230,000 distinct CDR3 sequences on record, roughly 30% of them singletons. The top ten hold 1.1% to 1.5% of the sample. The lymph node samples were taken from the axillary draining lymph nodes of breast cancer patients. Sequencing was done on a sample of axillary lymph node tissue. These receptors all come from a female donor with breast cancer. Some clones in this sample may be carry-over from other donors' samples.

This clonotype came up a few times. One base away lies a much larger clone, so this may be a sequencing read error. The rearrangement links TRBV20-1 to TRBJ2-1; D is unresolved. The CDR3 covers 14 residues. V was shortened by 3 bases and J by 9 bases, with 18 bases between the two germline ends. CDR1 is DFQATT, CDR2 SNEGSKA, per germline (reference sequence). CDR3 residues: CSASSPAHFAEQFF. CDR3 coding DNA: TGCAGTGCTAGTTCCCCTGCGCATTTTGCTGAGCAGTTCTTC.

This clonotype came up many times. The CDR3 region has the DNA TGTGCCAGCAGCGACGGGGCGCTTCAAGGCTACACCTTC. Its translation: CASSDGALQGYTF. The chain carries TRBV9 and TRBJ1-2, with D tentatively TRBD1 (5 bases). The CDR3 has 13 amino acids. Trimming removed 3 bases from V and 8 bases from J, with 14 bases in between. From germline, CDR1 is SGDLS and CDR2 YYNGEE.

This chain links TRBV7-2 with TRBJ1-2, with 10 bases matching TRBD1. The germline CDR1 and CDR2 sequences are SGHTA and FQGNSA. With 5 bases clipped from V and 4 bases from J, the junction kept 4 bases outside the gene matches. The CDR3 spans 14 residues. The CDR3 DNA reads as TGTGCCAGCAGCATGACAGGGGGCAGCTATGGCTACACCTTC. It is translated as CASSMTGGSYGYTF.

This clonotype was found many times. The CDR3 loop is CSALQRRETQYF. CDR3 nucleotide sequence: TGCAGTGCCCTACAGAGGAGGGAGACCCAGTACTTC. The V call is TRBV20-1, the J call TRBJ2-5, with a possible D match to TRBD2 (5 bases). Deletions cut 6 bases from V and 5 bases from J, with 13 bases between. The CDR3 loop spans 12 amino acids. Looked up from germline, CDR1 is DFQATT and CDR2 is SNEGSKA (reference sequence).

Many counts were recorded for this clonotype. The chain combines TRBV20-1 with TRBJ1-5; D unresolved. V was shortened by 6 bases and J by 4 bases, with 13 bases between the two germline ends. This CDR3 comprises 13 residues. Germline CDR1 and CDR2: DFQATT and SNEGSKA (reference sequence). CDR3 in amino acids: CSAPSGLNQPQHF. The CDR3 coding sequence is TGCAGTGCCCCGAGTGGGCTTAATCAGCCCCAGCATTTT.

This clonotype showed up many times. CDR3 region: CASSSSASSGNTIYF. The CDR3 bases are TGCGCCAGCAGCTCCTCAGCGAGCTCTGGAAACACCATATATTTT. J is TRBJ1-3 and V is TRBV5-1; D is unclear. Germline lookup yields CDR1 SGHRS and CDR2 YFSETQ. V shed 3 bases and J shed 0 bases, with 10 bases lying between them. This CDR3 is built from 15 residues.

V and J are TRBV30 and TRBJ2-6, with D tentatively TRBD2 (6 bases). There are 17 residues in the CDR3. Germline V gives CDR1 GTSNPN, CDR2 SVGIG (reference sequence). Trimming took off 0 bases at V and 4 bases at J, with 16 bases between the two ends. The CDR3 sequence is CAWSVRDLVAGANVLTF. In DNA form, the CDR3 reads TGTGCCTGGAGTGTCCGGGACTTGGTCGCCGGGGCCAACGTCCTGACTTTC.

A few counts support this clonotype. A much larger clone differs by one base, so this may be a read error. V gene TRBV5-1 combines with J gene TRBJ2-1, with a possible D match to TRBD1 (5 bases). Germline lookup yields CDR1 SGHRS and CDR2 YFSETQ. The length of the CDR3 is 13 residues. CDR3 sequence reads: CASSWQGRDDQFF. As DNA, the CDR3 is TGCGCCAGCAGCTGGCAGGGAAGGGATGACCAGTTCTTC.

This chain links TRBV7-3 with TRBJ1-4; D remains ambiguous. Trimming pared 11 bases from V and 3 bases from J, leaving 22 bases between. Per germline, CDR1 SGHTA and CDR2 FQGTGA. There are 16 residues in the CDR3. DNA of the CDR3: TGTGCCCGCGATAAAGTTAGTCCACCGGCTAATGAAAAACTGTTTTTT. This translates into CARDKVSPPANEKLFF.